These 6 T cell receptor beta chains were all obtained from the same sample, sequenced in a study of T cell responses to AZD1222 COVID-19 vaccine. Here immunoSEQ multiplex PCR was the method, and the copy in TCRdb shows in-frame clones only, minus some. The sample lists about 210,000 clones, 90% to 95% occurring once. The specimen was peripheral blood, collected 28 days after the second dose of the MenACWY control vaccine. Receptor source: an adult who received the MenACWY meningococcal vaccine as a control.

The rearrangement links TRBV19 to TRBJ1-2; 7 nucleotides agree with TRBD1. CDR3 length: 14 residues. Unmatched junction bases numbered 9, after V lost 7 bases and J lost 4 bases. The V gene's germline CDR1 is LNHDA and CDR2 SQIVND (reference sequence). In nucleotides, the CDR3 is TGTGCCAGTACTTTCCGGGACAGCTTCTATGGCTACACCTTC. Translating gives CASTFRDSFYGYTF.

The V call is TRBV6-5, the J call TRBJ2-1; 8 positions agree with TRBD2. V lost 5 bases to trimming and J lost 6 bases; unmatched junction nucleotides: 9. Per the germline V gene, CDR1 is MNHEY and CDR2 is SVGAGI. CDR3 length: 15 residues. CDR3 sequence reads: CASSTSGLVLNEQFF. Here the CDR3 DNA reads TGTGCCAGCAGTACCTCGGGACTAGTCCTCAATGAGCAGTTCTTC.

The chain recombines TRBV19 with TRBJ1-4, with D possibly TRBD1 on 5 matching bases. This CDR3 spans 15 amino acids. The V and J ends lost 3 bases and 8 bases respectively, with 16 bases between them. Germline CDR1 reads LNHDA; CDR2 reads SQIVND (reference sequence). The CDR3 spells CASSIPAGRGEKLFF. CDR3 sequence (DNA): TGTGCCAGTAGTATCCCCGCAGGGAGAGGGGAAAAACTGTTTTTT.

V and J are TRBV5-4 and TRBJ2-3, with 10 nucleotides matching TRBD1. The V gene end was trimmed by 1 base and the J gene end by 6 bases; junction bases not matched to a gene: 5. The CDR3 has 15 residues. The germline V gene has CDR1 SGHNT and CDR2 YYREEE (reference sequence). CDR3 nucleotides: TGTGCCAGCAGCTTGCCGGGACAGGGGTCTGATACGCAGTATTTT. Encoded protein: CASSLPGQGSDTQYF.

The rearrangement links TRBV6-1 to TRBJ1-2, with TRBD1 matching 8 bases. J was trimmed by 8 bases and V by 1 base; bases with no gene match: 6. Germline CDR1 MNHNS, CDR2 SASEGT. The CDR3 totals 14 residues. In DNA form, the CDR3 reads TGTGCCAGCAGTGAAGAAACAGGGGGTGGCGGCTACACCTTC. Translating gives CASSEETGGGGYTF.

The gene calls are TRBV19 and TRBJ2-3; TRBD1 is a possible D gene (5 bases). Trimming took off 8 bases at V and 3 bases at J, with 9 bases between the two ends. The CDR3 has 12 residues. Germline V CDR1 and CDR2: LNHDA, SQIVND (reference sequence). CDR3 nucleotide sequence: TGTGCCAGTGAAGGGGAAACAGATACGCAGTATTTT. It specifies CASEGETDTQYF.